The T cell receptor beta chain under discussion was sequenced for a study of blood T cell repertoires in COVID-19. Study at large: The analysed material was cDNA or gDNA that came from T cells, B-cell-depleted T cells, or PBMCs.

Clones were read by immunoSEQ multiplex PCR, and TCRdb kept only the in-frame ones, dropping some. The sample has roughly 280,000 clones, about nine tenths seen once. V lost 0 bases, J lost 5 bases, and 12 bases lay in between. This CDR3 is 15 amino acids long. In germline, CDR1 is SGDLS, CDR2 YYNGEE. The sequence derives from a young woman with COVID-19, enrolled during active disease. The material sequenced was peripheral blood. This chain connects TRBV9 to TRBJ2-1, with a weak D call TRBD2 (5 bases). In DNA form, the CDR3 reads TGTGCCAGCAGCGTAGGTGGGAGACTCGACAATGAGCAGTTCTTC. It encodes CASSVGGRLDNEQFF.